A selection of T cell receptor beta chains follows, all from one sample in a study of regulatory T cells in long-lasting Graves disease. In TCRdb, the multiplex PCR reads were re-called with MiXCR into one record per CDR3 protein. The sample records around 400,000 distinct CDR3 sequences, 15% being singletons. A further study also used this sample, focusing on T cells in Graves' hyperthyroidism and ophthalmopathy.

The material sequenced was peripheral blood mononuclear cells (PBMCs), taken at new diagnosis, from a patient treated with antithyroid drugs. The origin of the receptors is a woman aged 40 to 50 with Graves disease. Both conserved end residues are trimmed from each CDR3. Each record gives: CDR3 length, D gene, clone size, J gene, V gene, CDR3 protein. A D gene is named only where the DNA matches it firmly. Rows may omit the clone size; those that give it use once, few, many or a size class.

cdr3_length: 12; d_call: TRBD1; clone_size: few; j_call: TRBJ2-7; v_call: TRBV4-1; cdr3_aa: ASRGQDFSYEQY
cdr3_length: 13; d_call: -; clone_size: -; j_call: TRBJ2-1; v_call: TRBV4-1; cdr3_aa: ASSPKGYSYNEQF
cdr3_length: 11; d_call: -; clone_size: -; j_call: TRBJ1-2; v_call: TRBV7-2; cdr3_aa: ASRGAGLFGYT
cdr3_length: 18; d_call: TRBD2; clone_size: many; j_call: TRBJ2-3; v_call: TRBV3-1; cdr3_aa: ASSLSGLAGIGSITDTQY
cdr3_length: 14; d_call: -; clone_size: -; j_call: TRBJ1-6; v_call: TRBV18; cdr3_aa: ASSPSVGSYNSPLH
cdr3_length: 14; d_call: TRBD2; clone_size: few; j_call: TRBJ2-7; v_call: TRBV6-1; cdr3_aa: ASSRGEGTRGYEQY
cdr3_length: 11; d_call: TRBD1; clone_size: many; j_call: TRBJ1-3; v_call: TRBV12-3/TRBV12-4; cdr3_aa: ASSPGGGNTIY
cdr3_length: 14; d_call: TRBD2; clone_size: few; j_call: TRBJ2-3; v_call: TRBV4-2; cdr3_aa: ASSQAGLPGGDTQY
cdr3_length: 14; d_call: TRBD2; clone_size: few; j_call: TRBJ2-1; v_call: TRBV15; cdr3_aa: ATSRPGLAKDNEQF
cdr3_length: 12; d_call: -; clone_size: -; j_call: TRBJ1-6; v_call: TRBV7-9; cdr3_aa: ASSLRQVNSPFH
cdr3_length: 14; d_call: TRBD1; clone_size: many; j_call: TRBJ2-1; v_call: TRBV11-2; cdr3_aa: ASSSDRFGLDNEQF
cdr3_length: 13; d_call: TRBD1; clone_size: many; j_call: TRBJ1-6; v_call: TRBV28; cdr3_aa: ASSRTGGGNSPLH
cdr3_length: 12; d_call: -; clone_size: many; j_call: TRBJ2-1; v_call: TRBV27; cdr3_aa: ASRAQGKYNEQF
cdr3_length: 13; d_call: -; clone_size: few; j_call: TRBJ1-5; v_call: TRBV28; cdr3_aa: ASSLFLYSNQPQH
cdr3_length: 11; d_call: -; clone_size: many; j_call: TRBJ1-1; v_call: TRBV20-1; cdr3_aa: SARGAVNTEAF
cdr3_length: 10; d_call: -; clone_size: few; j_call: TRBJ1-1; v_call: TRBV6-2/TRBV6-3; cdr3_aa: ASSLAGGRAF
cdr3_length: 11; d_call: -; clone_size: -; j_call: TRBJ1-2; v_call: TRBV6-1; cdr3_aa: ASNSRGLRGYT
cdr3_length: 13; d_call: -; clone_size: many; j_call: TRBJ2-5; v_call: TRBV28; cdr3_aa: ASRMGGLYQETQY
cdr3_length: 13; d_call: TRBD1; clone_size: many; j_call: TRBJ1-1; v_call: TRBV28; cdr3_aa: ASSIPTGGYTEAF
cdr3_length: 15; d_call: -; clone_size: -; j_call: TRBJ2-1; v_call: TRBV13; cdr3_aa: ASSLSLGLTISDEQF
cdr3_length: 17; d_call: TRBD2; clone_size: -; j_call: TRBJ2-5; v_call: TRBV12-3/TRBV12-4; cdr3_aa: ASSFRGTSGIVLQETQY
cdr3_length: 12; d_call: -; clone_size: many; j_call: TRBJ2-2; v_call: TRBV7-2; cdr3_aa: ASSFNWNTGELF
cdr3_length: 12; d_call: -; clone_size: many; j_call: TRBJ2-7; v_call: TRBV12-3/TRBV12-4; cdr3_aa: ASSSRDGLNEQY
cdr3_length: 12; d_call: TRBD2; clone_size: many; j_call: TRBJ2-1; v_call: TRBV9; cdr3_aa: ASSSGLASNEQF
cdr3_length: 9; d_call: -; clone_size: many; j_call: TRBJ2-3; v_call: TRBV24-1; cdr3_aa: ATMETDTQY
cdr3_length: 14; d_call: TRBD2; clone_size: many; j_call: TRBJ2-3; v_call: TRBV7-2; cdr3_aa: ASSHWEGYSTDTQY
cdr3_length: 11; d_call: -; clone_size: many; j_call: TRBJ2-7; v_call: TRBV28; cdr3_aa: ASSLWGVNEQY
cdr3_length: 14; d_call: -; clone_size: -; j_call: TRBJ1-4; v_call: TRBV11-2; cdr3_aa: ASSLGGRSTNEKLF
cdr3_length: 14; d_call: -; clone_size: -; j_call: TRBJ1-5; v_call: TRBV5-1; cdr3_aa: ASIEGRSFSNQPQH
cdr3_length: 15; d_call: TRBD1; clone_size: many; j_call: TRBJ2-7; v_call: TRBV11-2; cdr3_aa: ASSLGHRGTLSYEQY
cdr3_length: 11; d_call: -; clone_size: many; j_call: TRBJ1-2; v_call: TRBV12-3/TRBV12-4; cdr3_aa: ASSQDKGNGYT
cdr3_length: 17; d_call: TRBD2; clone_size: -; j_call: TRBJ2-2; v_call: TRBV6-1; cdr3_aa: ASSPGLADQFANTGELF
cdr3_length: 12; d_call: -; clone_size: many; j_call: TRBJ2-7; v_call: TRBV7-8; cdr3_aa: ASSSNPGSYEQY
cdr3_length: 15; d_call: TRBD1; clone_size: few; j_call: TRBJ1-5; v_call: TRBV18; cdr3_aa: ASSPGQGAVRNQPQH
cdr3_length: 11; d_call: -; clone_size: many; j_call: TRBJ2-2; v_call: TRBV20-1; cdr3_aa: SAPGLGTGELF
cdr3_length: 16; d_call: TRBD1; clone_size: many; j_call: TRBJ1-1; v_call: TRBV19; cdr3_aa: ASSTWTGPKVTNTEAF
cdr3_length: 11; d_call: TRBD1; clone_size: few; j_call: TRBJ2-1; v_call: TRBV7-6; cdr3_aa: ASSDRVGDEQF
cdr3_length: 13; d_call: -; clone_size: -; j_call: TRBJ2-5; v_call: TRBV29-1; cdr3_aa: SVEDGGFYQETQY
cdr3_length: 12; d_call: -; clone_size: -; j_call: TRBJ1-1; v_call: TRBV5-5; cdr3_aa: ASSFLGGNTEAF
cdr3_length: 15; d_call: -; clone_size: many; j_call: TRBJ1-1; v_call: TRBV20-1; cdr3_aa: SARDRQATTLNTEAF